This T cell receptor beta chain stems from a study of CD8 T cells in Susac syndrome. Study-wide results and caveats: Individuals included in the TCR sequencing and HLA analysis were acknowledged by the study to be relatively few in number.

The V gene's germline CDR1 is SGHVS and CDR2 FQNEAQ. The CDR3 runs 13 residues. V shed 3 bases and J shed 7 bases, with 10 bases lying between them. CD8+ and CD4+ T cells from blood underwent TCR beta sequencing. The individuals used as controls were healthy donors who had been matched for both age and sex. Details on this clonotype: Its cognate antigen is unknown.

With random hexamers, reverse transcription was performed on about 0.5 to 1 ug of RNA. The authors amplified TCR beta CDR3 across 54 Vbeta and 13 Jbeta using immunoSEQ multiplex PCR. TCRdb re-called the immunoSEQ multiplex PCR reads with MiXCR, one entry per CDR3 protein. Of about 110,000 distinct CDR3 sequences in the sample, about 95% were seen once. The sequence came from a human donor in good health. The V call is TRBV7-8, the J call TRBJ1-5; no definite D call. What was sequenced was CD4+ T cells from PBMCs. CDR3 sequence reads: CASSLGVWQPQHF. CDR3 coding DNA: TGTGCCAGCAGCTTGGGAGTCTGGCAGCCCCAGCATTTT.